Below are 7 T cell receptor beta chains sequenced from a single sample in a study of T cells in Graves' hyperthyroidism and ophthalmopathy. From RNA transcripts, TCR beta CDR3 regions were amplified. TCR CDR3 underwent first-round RT-PCR with the HTBI primer set. TCRdb ran MiXCR on the multiplex PCR reads and lists one entry per CDR3 protein. The sample yields about 560,000 distinct CDR3 sequences, approximately 16% seen once. Material: blood. The receptors stem from a woman in her late teens or twenties with Graves' hyperthyroidism.

This clonotype appeared many times. The chain employs TRBV2 and TRBJ1-1; D possibly corresponds to TRBD1 (6 bases). V was trimmed by 3 bases and J by 3 bases, leaving 11 bases between them. CDR1 is SNHLY and CDR2 is FYNNEI in the germline V gene. The CDR3 runs 14 residues. CDR3 sequence: CASSDWGGYTEAFF. Here the CDR3 DNA reads TGTGCCAGCAGTGACTGGGGGGGCTACACTGAAGCTTTCTTT.

Many counts were recorded for this clonotype. This chain connects TRBV5-6 to TRBJ1-1; D not certain. Germline V CDR1 and CDR2: SGHDT, YYEEEE. This CDR3 comprises 14 residues. Trimming stripped 1 base from V and 1 base from J, with 8 bases between. CDR3 region: CASSLFAANTEAFF. CDR3 DNA: TGTGCCAGCAGCTTGTTCGCCGCGAACACTGAAGCTTTCTTT. The complete variable domain, with remaining parts taken from reference TRBV5-6 and TRBJ1-1, reads DAGVTQSPTHLIKTRGQQVTLRCSPKSGHDTVSWYQQALGQGPQFIFQYYEEEERQRGNFPDRFSGHQFPNYSSELNVNALLLGDSALYLCASSLFAANTEAFFGQGTRLTVV.

Only one count was recorded for this clonotype. This may be a read error: a much more frequent sequence differs by one nucleotide. The V call is TRBV11-3, the J call TRBJ2-7; D remains unclear. Germline CDR1 reads SGHNT; CDR2 reads YENEEA. V dropped 5 bases and J dropped 9 bases, with 11 bases sitting between them. This CDR3 is 11 amino acids long. The CDR3 DNA sequence: TGTGCCAGCAGCCCCCATTTCTGGCAGTACTTC. It yields the protein CASSPHFWQYF.

About this clonotype itself: A much larger clone lies one base from this, so it may be a read error. J is TRBJ2-7 and V is TRBV7-8; 7 positions match TRBD1. The CDR3 is 16 amino acids. Germline V gives CDR1 SGHVS, CDR2 FQNEAQ. CDR3 amino acids: CGSSPSPPGQRYEQYF. The DNA of the CDR3 is TGTGGCAGCAGCCCGAGTCCGCCGGGACAGAGGTACGAGCAGTACTTC.

This clonotype was observed many times. The CDR3 sequence: CASSYEVGLAGSYEQYF. The CDR3 bases are TGTGCCAGCAGTTACGAAGTGGGACTAGCAGGGTCCTACGAGCAGTACTTC. V usage is TRBV6-5 and J usage is TRBJ2-7; TRBD2 matches at 9 bases. CDR3 length: 17 residues. Germline V CDR1 and CDR2: MNHEY, SVGAGI. V shed 2 bases, J shed 1 base, and the junction held 9 bases outside the gene matches.

This clonotype has ten or more counts. This chain connects TRBV6-2 or TRBV6-3 to TRBJ2-5; D may be TRBD1 or TRBD2 (6 bases each). The V gene's germline CDR1 is MNHEY and CDR2 SVGEGT. This CDR3 contains 17 residues. With 0 bases removed from V and 5 bases from J, the gap between germline ends came to 19 bases. CDR3 bases: TGTGCCAGCAGTTACTCATTTCGCGGGACAAAGGCGGAGACCCAGTACTTC. This translates into CASSYSFRGTKAETQYF.

In its sample, this clonotype was seen a few times. The chain couples TRBV9 to TRBJ2-5; 7 bases map to TRBD2. The CDR3 has 15 amino acids. V gave up 3 bases and J gave up 5 bases; unmatched junction bases: 10. Germline V lookup: CDR1 SGDLS, CDR2 YYNGEE. The DNA for the CDR3 is TGTGCCAGCAGCGGCTCCAAGCGGGGTGGGGAGACCCAGTACTTC. As protein: CASSGSKRGGETQYF.